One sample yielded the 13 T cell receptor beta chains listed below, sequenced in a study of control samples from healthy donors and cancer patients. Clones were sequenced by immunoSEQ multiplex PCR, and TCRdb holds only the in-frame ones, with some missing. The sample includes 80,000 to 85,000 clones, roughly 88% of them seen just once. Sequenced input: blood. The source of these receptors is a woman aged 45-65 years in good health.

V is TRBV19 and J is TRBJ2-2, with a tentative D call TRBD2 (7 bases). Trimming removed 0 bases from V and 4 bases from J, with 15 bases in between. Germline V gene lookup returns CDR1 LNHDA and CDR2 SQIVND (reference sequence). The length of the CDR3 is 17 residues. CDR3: CASSIEGGGLGTGELFF. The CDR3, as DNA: TGTGCCAGTAGTATAGAGGGAGGGGGGCTTGGCACCGGGGAGCTGTTTTTT.

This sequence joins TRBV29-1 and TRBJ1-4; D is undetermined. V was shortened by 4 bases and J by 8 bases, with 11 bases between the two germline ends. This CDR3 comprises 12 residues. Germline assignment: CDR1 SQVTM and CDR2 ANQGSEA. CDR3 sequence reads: CSVVSSTEKLFF. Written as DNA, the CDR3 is TGCAGCGTTGTCAGCTCGACGGAAAAACTGTTTTTT.

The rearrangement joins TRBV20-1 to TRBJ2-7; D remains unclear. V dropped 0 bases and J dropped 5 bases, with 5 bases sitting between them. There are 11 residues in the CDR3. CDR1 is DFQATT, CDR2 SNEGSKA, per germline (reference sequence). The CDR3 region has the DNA TGCAGTGCTAGAGAATCCAACGAGCAGTACTTC. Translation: CSARESNEQYF.

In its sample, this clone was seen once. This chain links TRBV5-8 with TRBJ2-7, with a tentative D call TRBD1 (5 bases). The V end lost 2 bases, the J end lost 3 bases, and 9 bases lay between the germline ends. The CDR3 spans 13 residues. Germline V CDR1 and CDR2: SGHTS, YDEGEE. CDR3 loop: CASSFLQGYEQYF. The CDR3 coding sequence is TGTGCCAGCAGCTTTCTTCAGGGCTACGAGCAGTACTTC.

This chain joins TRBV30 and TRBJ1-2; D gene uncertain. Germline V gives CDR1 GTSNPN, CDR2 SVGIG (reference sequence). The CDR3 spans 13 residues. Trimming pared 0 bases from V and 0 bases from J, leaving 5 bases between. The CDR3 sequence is CAWSVEANYGYTF. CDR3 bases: TGTGCCTGGAGTGTGGAAGCTAACTATGGCTACACCTTC.

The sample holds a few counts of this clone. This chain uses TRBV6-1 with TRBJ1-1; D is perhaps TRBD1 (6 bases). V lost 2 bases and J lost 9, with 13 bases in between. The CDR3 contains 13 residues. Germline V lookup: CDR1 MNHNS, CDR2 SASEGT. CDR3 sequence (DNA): TGTGCCAGCAGTGAACGTCACACAGGGCAAGCTTTCTTT. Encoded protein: CASSERHTGQAFF.

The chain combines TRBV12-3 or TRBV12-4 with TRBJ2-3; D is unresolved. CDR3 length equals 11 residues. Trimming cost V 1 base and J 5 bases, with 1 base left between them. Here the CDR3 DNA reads TGTGCCAGCAGTTTAGGAGATACGCAGTATTTT. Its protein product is CASSLGDTQYF.

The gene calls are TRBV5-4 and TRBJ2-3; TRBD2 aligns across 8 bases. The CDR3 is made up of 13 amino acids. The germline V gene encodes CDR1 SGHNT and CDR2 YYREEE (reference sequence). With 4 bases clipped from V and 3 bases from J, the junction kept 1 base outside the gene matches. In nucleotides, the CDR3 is TGTGCCAGCAGCAGCGGGGGTACAGATACGCAGTATTTT. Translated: CASSSGGTDTQYF.

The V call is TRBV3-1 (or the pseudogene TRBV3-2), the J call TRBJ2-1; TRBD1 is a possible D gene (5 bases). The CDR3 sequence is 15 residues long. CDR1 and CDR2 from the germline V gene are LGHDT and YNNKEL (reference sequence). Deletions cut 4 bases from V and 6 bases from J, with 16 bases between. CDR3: CASSLSGFLGNEQFF. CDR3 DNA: TGTGCCAGCAGCCTTTCAGGGTTTCTCGGCAATGAGCAGTTCTTC.

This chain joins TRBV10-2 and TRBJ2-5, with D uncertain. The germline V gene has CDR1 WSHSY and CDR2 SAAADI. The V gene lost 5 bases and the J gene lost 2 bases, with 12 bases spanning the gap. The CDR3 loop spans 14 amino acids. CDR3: CASSKMTSQETQYF. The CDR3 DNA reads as TGCGCCAGCAGTAAAATGACAAGTCAAGAGACCCAGTACTTC.

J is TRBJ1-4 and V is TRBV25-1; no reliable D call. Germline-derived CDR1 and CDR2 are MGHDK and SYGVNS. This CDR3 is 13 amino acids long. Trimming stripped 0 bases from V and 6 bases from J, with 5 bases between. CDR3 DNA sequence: TGTGCCAGCAGTGAATATATACATGAAAAACTGTTTTTT. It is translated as CASSEYIHEKLFF.

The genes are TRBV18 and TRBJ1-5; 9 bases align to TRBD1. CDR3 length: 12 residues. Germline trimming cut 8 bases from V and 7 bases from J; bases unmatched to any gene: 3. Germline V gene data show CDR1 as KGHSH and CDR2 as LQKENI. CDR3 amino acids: CASRTGEQPQHF. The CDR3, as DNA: TGTGCCAGCAGGACAGGGGAACAGCCCCAGCATTTT. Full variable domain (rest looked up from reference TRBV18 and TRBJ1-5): NAGVMQNPRHLVRRRGQEARLRCSPMKGHSHVYWYRQLPEEGLKFMVYLQKENIIDESGMPKERFSAEFPKEGPSILRIQQVVRGDSAAYFCASRTGEQPQHFGDGTRLSIL.

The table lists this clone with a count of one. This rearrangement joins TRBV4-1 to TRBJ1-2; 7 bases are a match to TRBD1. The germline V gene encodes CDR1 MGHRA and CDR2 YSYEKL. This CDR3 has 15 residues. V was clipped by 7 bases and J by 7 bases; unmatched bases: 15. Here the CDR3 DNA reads TGCGCCAGCACACGAGGGACAGCCCTCTTCGGTGGCTACACCTTC. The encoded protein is CASTRGTALFGGYTF.